This T cell receptor (beta chain) was recorded in a study of CD8 T cells in ankylosing spondylitis. Notes on the study in general: Within ankylosing spondylitis blood, a TCR beta motif made up of eight highly homologous variants appeared to be characteristic.

The CDR3 consists of 16 residues. The V and J ends lost 2 bases and 9 bases, in that order; junction bases with no gene match: 13. Germline V gene lookup returns CDR1 SGHRS and CDR2 YFSETQ. TCRdb independently ran MiXCR on the 5' RACE reads; one entry per CDR3 protein. This sample has some 450,000 distinct CDR3 sequences; 17% occur once, and the top ten carry 0.85% to 1.3%. This clonotype was seen many times. Its target is not known. The sequence came from a male donor with ankylosing spondylitis. V is TRBV5-1 and J is TRBJ2-1, with 8 nucleotides matching TRBD2. The source material was blood, either unsorted or a sorted T cell fraction (not recorded which). CDR3 nucleotide sequence: TGCGCCAGCAGCTTAACCGGGACTAGGATCTACGGTGAGCAGTTCTTC. It translates to CASSLTGTRIYGEQFF.